This T cell receptor (beta chain) derives from a study of control samples from healthy donors and cancer patients. Sequencing used immunoSEQ multiplex PCR; TCRdb keeps in-frame clones, though not all of them. This sample yields under 65,000 clones, of which around 87% are seen a single time; 12% belongs to the top ten. This CDR3 comprises 15 residues. Germline CDR1 is KGHDR and CDR2 is SFDVKD. V lost 11 bases, J lost 0 bases, and 9 bases stayed unmatched. The sequencing input was PBMCs. The chain uses TRBV24-1 and TRBJ1-3; 7 positions match TRBD1. The TCR was taken from a woman aged 55-70 years with lung cancer. In nucleotides, the CDR3 is TGTGCCATCAAGACCAGGGGGAGCTCTGGAAACACCATATATTTT. Protein sequence: CAIKTRGSSGNTIYF.